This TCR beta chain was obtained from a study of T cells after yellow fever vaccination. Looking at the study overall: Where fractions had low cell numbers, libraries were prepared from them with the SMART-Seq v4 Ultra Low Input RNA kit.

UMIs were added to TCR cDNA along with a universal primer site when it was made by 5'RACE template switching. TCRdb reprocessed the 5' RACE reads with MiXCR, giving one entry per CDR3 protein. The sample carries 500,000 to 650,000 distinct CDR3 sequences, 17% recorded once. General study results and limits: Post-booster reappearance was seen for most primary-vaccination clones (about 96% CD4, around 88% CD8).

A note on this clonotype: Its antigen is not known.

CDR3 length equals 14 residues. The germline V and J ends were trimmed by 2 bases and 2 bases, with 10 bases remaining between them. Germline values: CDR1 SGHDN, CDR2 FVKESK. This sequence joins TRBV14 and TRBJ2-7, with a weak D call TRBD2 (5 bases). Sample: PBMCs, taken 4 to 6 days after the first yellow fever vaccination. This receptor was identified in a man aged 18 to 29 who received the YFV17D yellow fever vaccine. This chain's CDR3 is CASSQRGKPYEQYF. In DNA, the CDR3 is TGTGCCAGCAGCCAACGGGGTAAGCCCTACGAGCAGTACTTC.